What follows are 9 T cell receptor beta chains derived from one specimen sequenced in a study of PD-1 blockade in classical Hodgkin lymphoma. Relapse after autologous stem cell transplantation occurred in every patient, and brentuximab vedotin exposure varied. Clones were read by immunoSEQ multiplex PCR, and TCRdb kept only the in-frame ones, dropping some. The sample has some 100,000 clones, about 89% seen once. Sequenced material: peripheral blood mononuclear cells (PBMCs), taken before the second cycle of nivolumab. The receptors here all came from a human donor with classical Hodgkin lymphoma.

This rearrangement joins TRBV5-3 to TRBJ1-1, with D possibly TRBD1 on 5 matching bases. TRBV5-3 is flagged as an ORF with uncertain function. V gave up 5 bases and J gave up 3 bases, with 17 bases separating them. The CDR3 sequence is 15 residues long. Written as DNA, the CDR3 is TGTGCCAGAAGTTGGCTGGGGGGAGGGTACACTGAAGCTTTCTTT. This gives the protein CARSWLGGGYTEAFF.

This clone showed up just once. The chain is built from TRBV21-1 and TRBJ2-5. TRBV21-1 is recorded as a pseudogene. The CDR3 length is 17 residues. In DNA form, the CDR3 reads TGTGCCAGCAGCAAAGCGTCGAGGGGTAAGGGGGGTGAGACCCAGTACTTC. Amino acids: CASSKASRGKGGETQYF.

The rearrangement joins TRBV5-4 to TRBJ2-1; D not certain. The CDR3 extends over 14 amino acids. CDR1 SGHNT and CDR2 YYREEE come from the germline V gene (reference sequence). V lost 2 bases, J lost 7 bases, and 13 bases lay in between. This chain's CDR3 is CASSFGPLGNEQFF. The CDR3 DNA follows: TGTGCCAGCAGCTTCGGGCCCCTCGGGAATGAGCAGTTCTTC.

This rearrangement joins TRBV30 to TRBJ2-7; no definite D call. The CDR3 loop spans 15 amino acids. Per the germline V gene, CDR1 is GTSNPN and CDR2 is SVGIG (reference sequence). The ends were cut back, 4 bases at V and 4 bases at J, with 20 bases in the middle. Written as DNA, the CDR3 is TGTGCCTGGATAAAGGTACAAGTGGGCCCTTACGAGCAGTACTTC. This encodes CAWIKVQVGPYEQYF.

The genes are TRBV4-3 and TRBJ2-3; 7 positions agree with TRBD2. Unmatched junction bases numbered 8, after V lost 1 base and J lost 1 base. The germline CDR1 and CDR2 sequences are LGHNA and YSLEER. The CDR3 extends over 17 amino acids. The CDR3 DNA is TGCGCCAGCAGCCAAGCATCATCCAGCGGGGGCACAGATACGCAGTATTTT. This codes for CASSQASSSGGTDTQYF.

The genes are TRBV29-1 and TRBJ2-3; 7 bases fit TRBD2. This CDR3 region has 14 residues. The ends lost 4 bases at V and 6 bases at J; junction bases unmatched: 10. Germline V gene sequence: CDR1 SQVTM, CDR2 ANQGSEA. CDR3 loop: CSVGGGDRVDTQYF. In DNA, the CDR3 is TGCAGCGTTGGTGGGGGGGATCGGGTGGATACGCAGTATTTT.

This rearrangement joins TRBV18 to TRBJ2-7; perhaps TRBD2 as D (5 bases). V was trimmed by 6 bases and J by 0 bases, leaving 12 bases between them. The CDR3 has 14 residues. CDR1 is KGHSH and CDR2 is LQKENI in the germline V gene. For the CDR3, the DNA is TGTGCCAGCTCGCGAGGGAGCTCCTCCTACGAGCAGTACTTC. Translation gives CASSRGSSSYEQYF.

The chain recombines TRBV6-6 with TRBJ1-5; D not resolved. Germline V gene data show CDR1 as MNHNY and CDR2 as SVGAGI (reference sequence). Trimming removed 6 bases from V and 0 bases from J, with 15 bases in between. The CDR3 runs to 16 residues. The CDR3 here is CASRTRTAYSNQPQHF. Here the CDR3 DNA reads TGTGCCAGCAGAACCCGGACCGCTTATAGCAATCAGCCCCAGCATTTT.

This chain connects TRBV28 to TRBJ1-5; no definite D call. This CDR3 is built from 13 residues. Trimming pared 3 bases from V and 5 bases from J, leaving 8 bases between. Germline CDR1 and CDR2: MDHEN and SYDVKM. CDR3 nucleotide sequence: TGTGCCAGCAGTTTCCCGCCAGATCAGCCCCAGCATTTT. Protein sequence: CASSFPPDQPQHF.